The present T cell receptor (beta chain) was sequenced within a study of CD8+CD57+ T cells in acquired aplastic anemia. Study-level points and caveats: Simpson's diversity of CD8+ cells was not significantly different in patients compared with controls. The study identified around 28 CD8+ CDR3 sequences shared by patients and controls.

Profiles of TCR beta VDJ and CDR3 were generated from a genomic DNA template. One entry per CDR3 protein results from TCRdb running MiXCR on the reads. The sample lists 200,000 to 250,000 distinct CDR3 sequences, about 37% seen once, with more than 0.95% in the top ten. This clonotype was counted many times. Its antigen is unknown. Germline loops: CDR1 DFQATT, CDR2 SNEGSKA (reference sequence). J was trimmed by 4 bases and V by 1 base; bases with no gene match: 4. This CDR3 is built from 14 residues. This sequence was found in a human donor in good health, serving as a control. Sequencing input: sorted CD4+, CD8+, or CD8+CD57+ T cells (not recorded which) from PBMCs. The chain couples TRBV20-1 to TRBJ2-7, with 10 nucleotides matching TRBD2. The CDR3 bases are TGCAGTGCTAGAGGTACTAGCGGGGTGTACGAGCAGTACTTC. Residues: CSARGTSGVYEQYF.